This T cell receptor (beta chain) appears in the sequencing data of a study of OX40 agonist ivuxolimab in advanced cancers. Study overall: An anti-OX40 (CD134) antibody with agonistic activity, ivuxolimab, was administered to patients. Ivuxolimab was delivered to patients intravenously every 2 weeks at doses spanning 0.01 to 10 mg/kg. Notes on the study in general: The antigen specificity of the peripheral T cells (those that were expanded) was not determined. Individuals who were partial responders at 0.1-3.0 mg/kg had clonal expansion that ranked among the lowest.

As to this clone: Its specificity is not known.

Sequencing used immunoSEQ multiplex PCR; TCRdb keeps in-frame clones, though not all of them. The data contain about 51,000 clones, about 86% of them singletons. This receptor was identified in an adult with an advanced solid tumor such as melanoma, head and neck, liver or kidney cancer. The specimen comprised CD4+ or CD8+ T cells sorted from blood, sampled in a trial of the OX40 agonist ivuxolimab.

The CDR3 bases are TGCGCCAGCGCCAACCCAGGGGGTGGCTACACCTTC. It codes for CASANPGGGYTF. This sequence joins TRBV5-1 and TRBJ1-2; 7 bases align to TRBD1. CDR3 length: 12 residues. Losses at the gene ends were 7 bases for V and 7 bases for J; bases not matched to a gene: 7. Germline V CDR1 and CDR2: SGHRS, YFSETQ. Filled out from reference TRBV5-1 and TRBJ1-2, the complete variable domain reads KAGVTQTPRYLIKTRGQQVTLSCSPISGHRSVSWYQQTPGQGLQFLFEYFSETQRNKGNFPGRFSGRQFSNSRSEMNVSTLELGDSALYLCASANPGGGYTFGSGTRLTVV.